The rows below give T cell receptor beta chains drawn from one sample of a study of brain T cells in children with intractable seizures. Sequencing used immunoSEQ multiplex PCR; TCRdb keeps in-frame clones, though not all of them. The top ten hold roughly 1.5% of the sample, which has 80,000 or so clones, about 93% seen once. Here the sequenced sample was peripheral blood, taken at surgery. These receptors were obtained from a boy under three years old with tuberous sclerosis and intractable seizures. Each CDR3 is given with its conserved first and last residue. D genes are given only for firm matches. Some rows mark clone size as missing; the rest say once, few, many or name a class of expanded clone.

j_call | d_call | clone_size | v_call | cdr3_nt | cdr3_aa
TRBJ1-2 | NA | NA | TRBV19 | TGTGCCAGTAGTATAGCCTCGCGGGGGAGTAGCTATGGCTACACCTTC | CASSIASRGSSYGYTF
TRBJ1-2 | TRBD1 | NA | TRBV6-6 | TGTGCCAGCAGTTACTCTTTAAGGGACAGGGGTAGGGGCTACACCTTC | CASSYSLRDRGRGYTF
TRBJ1-1 | NA | NA | TRBV6-5 | TGTGCCAGCTTTATAGCAGGGCTCCTAAACACTGAAGCTTTCTTT | CASFIAGLLNTEAFF
TRBJ2-5 | TRBD1 | NA | TRBV24-1 | TGTGCCACCAGTGACCGGGACAGGGGGCTGTCAGAGACCCAGTACTTC | CATSDRDRGLSETQYF
TRBJ1-3 | NA | NA | TRBV5-5 | TGTGCCAGCAGCCCCGCTCTATGGGATAACACCATATATTTT | CASSPALWDNTIYF
TRBJ2-5 | NA | NA | TRBV6-5 | TGTGCCAGCACCAGGAGCGGGACCCAGTACTTC | CASTRSGTQYF
TRBJ1-2 | NA | NA | TRBV21-1 | TGTGCCAGCAGCAAAGACACTCTAAAAGGCTACACCTTC | CASSKDTLKGYTF
TRBJ1-1 | NA | NA | TRBV6-5 | TGTGCCAGCAGTTACGATCAGGTCACCCAAGCTTTCTTT | CASSYDQVTQAFF
TRBJ1-1 | NA | NA | TRBV9 | TGTGCCAGCAGCGTAGATGGGGCGCGTGCGAACACTGAAGCTTTCTTT | CASSVDGARANTEAFF
TRBJ1-1 | NA | few | TRBV6-1 | TGTGCCAGCAGTGAAGTTGGAGGAGGGCTTGGCACTGAAGCTTTCTTT | CASSEVGGGLGTEAFF
TRBJ1-2 | NA | NA | TRBV6-5 | TGTGCCAGCAGTAACATACAGGAGGACTATGGCTACACCTTC | CASSNIQEDYGYTF
TRBJ1-2 | NA | NA | TRBV11-3 | TGTGCCAGCAGTTCCTCTTGGGGGAACCATGGCTACACCTTC | CASSSSWGNHGYTF
TRBJ1-1 | NA | once | TRBV27 | TGTGCCAGCAGAAACCCGAGACAGACACTGGTTGACACTGAAGCTTTCTTT | CASRNPRQTLVDTEAFF
TRBJ1-5 | TRBD1 | NA | TRBV10-3 | TGTGCCATCAGCGCGGACAGGGGGAATCAGCCCCAGCATTTT | CAISADRGNQPQHF
TRBJ2-1 | TRBD2 | NA | TRBV19 | TGTGCCAGTAGTATCTTTACTAGCGGGAGTAATGAGCAGTTCTTC | CASSIFTSGSNEQFF
TRBJ1-5 | NA | NA | TRBV6-1 | TGTGCCAGCAGTGAATTCTCTGCTTACCGCAATCAGCCCCAGCATTTT | CASSEFSAYRNQPQHF
TRBJ2-5 | NA | NA | TRBV6-5 | TGTGCCAGCAGTCCAGGGGGAGGGGCCCAGTACTTC | CASSPGGGAQYF
TRBJ2-1 | TRBD2 | NA | TRBV24-1 | TGTGCCACCAGTGCCAGCGGGAGGGTAAGCTCCTACAATGAGCAGTTCTTC | CATSASGRVSSYNEQFF
TRBJ1-1 | NA | NA | TRBV7-7 | TGTGCTAGCAGTCGGACGGTGAACACTGAAGCTTTCTTT | CASSRTVNTEAFF
TRBJ1-5 | NA | NA | TRBV15 | TGTGCCACCAGCAGAGATGTGGTGCCCCAGCATTTT | CATSRDVVPQHF